These T cell receptor beta chains were read from a single sample in a study of blood T cell repertoires in COVID-19. Repertoires were generated with immunoSEQ multiplex PCR, while TCRdb's copy carries only in-frame clones and drops some. Among roughly 42,000 clones listed, 89% were seen once. The source material was peripheral blood. Every receptor here comes from a human donor in a cohort sampled during active COVID-19. Each CDR3 is given without its conserved first and last residue. Fields, in order: V gene, J gene, CDR3 protein.

TRBV19	TRBJ2-2	ASTPGGANTGELF
TRBV25-1	TRBJ1-1	ASSLAGVFEAF
TRBV5-1	TRBJ1-6	ASSPGRGGSPLH
TRBV6-5	TRBJ1-6	ASRRDRNNSPLH
TRBV7-9	TRBJ2-7	ATAEEVWYEQY
TRBV28	TRBJ2-3	ASSLSGRAKVTQY
TRBV5-1	TRBJ2-1	ASSLASGRGYEQF
TRBV11-3	TRBJ2-1	ASSFTLAGRNEQF
TRBV30	TRBJ1-6	AWTGGSYNSPLH
TRBV4-1	TRBJ1-5	ASSTRQPQH
TRBV29-1	TRBJ1-2	SVEFGLYGYT
TRBV19	TRBJ2-2	ASSSGGAGSGELF
TRBV6-2/TRBV6-3	TRBJ1-5	ASSYSAEQPQH
TRBV12-3/TRBV12-4	TRBJ1-2	ASSLALVGYT
TRBV27	TRBJ2-1	ASTLSGSSYNEQF
TRBV6-2/TRBV6-3	TRBJ2-3	ASSYGRADTQY
TRBV5-1	TRBJ2-3	ASSLSRLDTQY
TRBV18	TRBJ2-7	ASSTREQY
TRBV5-1	TRBJ2-1	ASSRGLGGLGNEQF
TRBV7-2	TRBJ2-1	ASSYSIDFEQF
TRBV7-9	TRBJ1-6	ASSLSQGAGSPLH
TRBV19	TRBJ2-7	ASGIAGGHEQY
TRBV6-5	TRBJ1-1	ASSYSTGGGAEAF
TRBV12-3/TRBV12-4	TRBJ2-3	ASSSRHATQY
TRBV27	TRBJ2-1	ASSFRRTVHNEQF
TRBV7-6	TRBJ2-1	ASSPQTSGSYNEQF
TRBV9	TRBJ1-2	ASSVGGLPLYGYT
TRBV7-2	TRBJ1-6	ASSSVSPLH
TRBV30	TRBJ2-7	AWSRPPGYEQY
TRBV29-1	TRBJ2-1	SARVRGAYNEQF
TRBV7-2	TRBJ1-1	ASSPQTGTNTEAF
TRBV9	TRBJ2-7	ASSGGTGFYEQY
TRBV7-2	TRBJ1-1	ASSLEHFEAF
TRBV5-1	TRBJ1-1	ASSAGGTEAF
TRBV18	TRBJ2-7	ASSPSGLAGSEQY
TRBV11-2	TRBJ1-1	ASSFPYGDRAKGPEAF
TRBV12-3/TRBV12-4	TRBJ2-1	ASSGTRLDEQF
TRBV19	TRBJ2-5	ASSIGGARGETQY
TRBV7-6	TRBJ2-1	ASSLVTGMLLAGGNEQF
TRBV2	TRBJ2-7	ASQITSGGSYEQY